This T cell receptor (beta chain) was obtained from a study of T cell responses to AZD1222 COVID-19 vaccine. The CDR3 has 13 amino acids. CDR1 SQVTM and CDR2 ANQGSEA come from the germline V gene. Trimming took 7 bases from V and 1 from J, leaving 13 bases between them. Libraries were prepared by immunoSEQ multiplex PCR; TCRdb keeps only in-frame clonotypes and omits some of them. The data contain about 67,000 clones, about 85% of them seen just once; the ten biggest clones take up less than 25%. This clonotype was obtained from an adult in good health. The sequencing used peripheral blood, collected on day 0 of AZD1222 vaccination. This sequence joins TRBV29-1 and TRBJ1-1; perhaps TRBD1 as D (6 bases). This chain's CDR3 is CSAAGGRNTEAFF. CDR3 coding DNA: TGCAGCGCCGCGGGGGGGCGGAACACTGAAGCTTTCTTT.